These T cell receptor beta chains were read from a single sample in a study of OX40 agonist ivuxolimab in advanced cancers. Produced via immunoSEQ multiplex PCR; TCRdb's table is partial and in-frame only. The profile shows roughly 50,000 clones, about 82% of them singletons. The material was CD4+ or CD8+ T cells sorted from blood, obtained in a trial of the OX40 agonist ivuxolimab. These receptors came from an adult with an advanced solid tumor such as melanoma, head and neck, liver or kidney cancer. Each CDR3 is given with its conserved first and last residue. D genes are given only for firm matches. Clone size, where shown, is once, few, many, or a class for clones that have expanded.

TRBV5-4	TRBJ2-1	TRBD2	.	TGTGCCAGCAGGGCTAGCGGGGGCGACAGCTCCTACAATGAGCAGTTCTTC	CASRASGGDSSYNEQFF
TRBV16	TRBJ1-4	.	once	TGTGCCAGCAGCCAATCGGCCGGAGCCAGGGAAGGTAATGAAAAACTGTTTTTT	CASSQSAGAREGNEKLFF
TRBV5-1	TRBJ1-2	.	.	TGCGCCAGCAGCCTGAGTGGGGGAAGCGGCTACACCTTC	CASSLSGGSGYTF
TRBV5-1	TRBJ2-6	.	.	TGCGCCAGCAGCCCCACAGGGACCGGGGCCAACGTCCTGACTTTC	CASSPTGTGANVLTF
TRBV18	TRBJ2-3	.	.	TGTGCCAGCTCACCACGGTCCCGGCAGAACACAGATACGCAGTATTTT	CASSPRSRQNTDTQYF
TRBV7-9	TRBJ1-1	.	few	TGTGCCAGCAGCATGCTGACCCACACTGAAGCTTTCTTT	CASSMLTHTEAFF
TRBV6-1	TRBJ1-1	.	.	TGTGCCAGCAGTGAACCGGGACACGTGAACACTGAAGCTTTCTTT	CASSEPGHVNTEAFF
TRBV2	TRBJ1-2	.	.	TGTGCCAGAATCGCGAGAACCTATACAGGTGGCTACACCTTC	CARIARTYTGGYTF
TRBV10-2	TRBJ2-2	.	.	TGCGCCAGCAGTGTGCCCCCCGGGACCGGGGAGCTGTTTTTT	CASSVPPGTGELFF
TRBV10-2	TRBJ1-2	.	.	TGCGCCAGCAAGGACCTACCTCTGTTCTATGGCTACACCTTC	CASKDLPLFYGYTF
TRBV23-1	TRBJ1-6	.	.	TGCGCCAGCAGTCGGGGGGGCCTTCCGAGCTCCTATAATTCACCCCTCCACTTT	CASSRGGLPSSYNSPLHF
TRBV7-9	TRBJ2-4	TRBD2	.	TGTGCCAGCAGCTCGCTTGGGGAGGGAACCAAAAACATTCAGTACTTC	CASSSLGEGTKNIQYF
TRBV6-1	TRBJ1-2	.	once	TGTGCCAGCAGTGAATCAAAGGGCAACTATGGCTACACCTTC	CASSESKGNYGYTF
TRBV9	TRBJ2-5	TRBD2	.	TGTGCCAGCAGCGTAGCCCCGGAGGCGGGGGGGCAGGAGACCCAGTACTTC	CASSVAPEAGGQETQYF
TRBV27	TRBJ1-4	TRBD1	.	TGTGCCAGCAGTTTTGAGGGGGCTGCAACTAATGAAAAACTGTTTTTT	CASSFEGAATNEKLFF
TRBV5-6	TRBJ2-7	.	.	TGTGCCAGCAGCTTGGGTGGCCGGGGGTTGGGCGCCTACGAGCAGTACTTC	CASSLGGRGLGAYEQYF
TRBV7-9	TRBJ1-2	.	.	TGTGCCAGCAGCACCCTCTATGGCTACACCTTC	CASSTLYGYTF
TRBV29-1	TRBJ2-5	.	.	TGCAGCGTTGACCCAGCCTATAGTGGTACCCAGTACTTC	CSVDPAYSGTQYF
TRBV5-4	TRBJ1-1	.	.	TGTGCCAGCAGCTTGGAATTCCGGAGCACTGAAGCTTTCTTT	CASSLEFRSTEAFF
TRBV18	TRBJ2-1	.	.	TGTGCCAGCTCACCCGGGACTCTAAACAATGAGCAGTTCTTC	CASSPGTLNNEQFF
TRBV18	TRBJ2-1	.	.	TGTGCCAGCTCGAACCCGGCGCAGGTGTACAATGAGCAGTTCTTC	CASSNPAQVYNEQFF
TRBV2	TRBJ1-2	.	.	TGTGCCAGCAGTGGCCCCGCAGGGGCGGTCGGCTACACCTTC	CASSGPAGAVGYTF
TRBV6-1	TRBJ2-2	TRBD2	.	TGTGCCAGCACACCGGGACTAGTCACCACCGGGGAGCTGTTTTTT	CASTPGLVTTGELFF
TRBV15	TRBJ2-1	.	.	TGTGCCACCAGCAGAGGACGTACTAGCTCCTACAATGAGCAGTTCTTC	CATSRGRTSSYNEQFF
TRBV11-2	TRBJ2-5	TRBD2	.	TGTGCCAGCAGCTCCAGCTCGGGACTAGCGGGGGTTACGGAAGAGACCCAGTACTTC	CASSSSSGLAGVTEETQYF
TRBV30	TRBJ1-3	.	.	TGTGCCTGGACTCGGGGAAACACCATATATTTT	CAWTRGNTIYF
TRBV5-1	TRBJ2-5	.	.	TGCGCCAGCAGCACGGGTCAAGCAGAAGAGGAGACCCAGTACTTC	CASSTGQAEEETQYF
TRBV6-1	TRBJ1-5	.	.	TGTGCCAGCACGGGGGGGTATAGCAATCAGCCCCAGCATTTT	CASTGGYSNQPQHF
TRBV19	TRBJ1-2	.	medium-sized	TGTGCCAGTAGTATGGGGCAGGGTGTCTATGGCTACACCTTC	CASSMGQGVYGYTF
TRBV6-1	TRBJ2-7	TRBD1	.	TGTGCCAGCAGCGTGGACAGGCTAACCTACGAGCAGTACTTC	CASSVDRLTYEQYF
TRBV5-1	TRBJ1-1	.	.	TGCGCCAGCAGCTTTCGGGCCGCCGCGAACACTGAAGCTTTCTTT	CASSFRAAANTEAFF
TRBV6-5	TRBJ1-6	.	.	TGTGCCAGCAGCCCAGGGCTACGGTCACCCCTCCACTTT	CASSPGLRSPLHF
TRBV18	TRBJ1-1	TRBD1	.	TGTGCCAGCTCATCAGGACAGGGGGCTGAAGCTTTCTTT	CASSSGQGAEAFF
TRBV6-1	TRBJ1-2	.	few	TGTGCCAGCTCATACAGGGTAGAAGGCTACACCTTC	CASSYRVEGYTF
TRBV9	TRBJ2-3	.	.	TGTGCCAGCAGCGCCGGGACTTCAACGAGAGATACGCAGTATTTT	CASSAGTSTRDTQYF
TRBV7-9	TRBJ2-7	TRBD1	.	TGTGCCAGCAGCTTACCCGGGACAGAACACTACGAGCAGTACTTC	CASSLPGTEHYEQYF
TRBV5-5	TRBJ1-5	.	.	TGTGCCAGCAGGGGGTCTCGTAGTCAGCCCCAGCATTTT	CASRGSRSQPQHF
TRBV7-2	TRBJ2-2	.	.	TGTGCCAGCAGCTTAGGGTTGATGAGAAACACCGGGGAGCTGTTTTTT	CASSLGLMRNTGELFF
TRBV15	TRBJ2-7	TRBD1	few	TGTGCCACCAGCACCTCAACAGGGGCCTCCTACGAGCAGTACTTC	CATSTSTGASYEQYF
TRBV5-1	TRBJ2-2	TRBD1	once	TGCGCCAGCAGCAGAGGACAGGGGGATGGCGGGGAGCTGTTTTTT	CASSRGQGDGGELFF
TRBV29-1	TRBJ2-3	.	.	TGCAGCGTTTCCGGGACTTACACAGATACGCAGTATTTT	CSVSGTYTDTQYF
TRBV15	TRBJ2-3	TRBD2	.	TGTGCCACCAGCAGCGGGACTAGCGGGGGCACAGATACGCAGTATTTT	CATSSGTSGGTDTQYF
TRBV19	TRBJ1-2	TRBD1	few	TGTGCCAGTAGTATGGACAGGGGCCCTTTAGCTAACTATGGCTACACCTTC	CASSMDRGPLANYGYTF
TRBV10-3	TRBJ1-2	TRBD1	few	TGTGCCATCAGTGGAGTGGGACAGCAAGAATATGGCTACACCTTC	CAISGVGQQEYGYTF
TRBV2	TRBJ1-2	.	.	TGTGCCAGCATTTACCAGGGAAGAGTCTATGGCTACACCTTC	CASIYQGRVYGYTF
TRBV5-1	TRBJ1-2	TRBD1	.	TGCGCCAGCAGCCCATTTTCACAGGGGAGCGGTCATGGCTACACCTTC	CASSPFSQGSGHGYTF